This T cell receptor beta chain emerged from a study of lymphopenia after photon versus proton radiotherapy (dated by TCRdb to the late 2010s). About the study as a whole: In patients with gastrointestinal tumors who developed high-grade lymphopenia, the study compared the immunological effects of photon radiation therapy with those of proton radiation therapy. The goal of the study was to characterize the differences between the two radiation modalities in how they affect the immune system. The cohort comprised 20 patients with gastrointestinal tumors who received either photon or proton therapy and then developed lymphopenia. The study at large found these results: During treatment, patients who received proton therapy stayed relatively stable, whereas patients who received photon therapy lost naive T cells and TCR diversity and gained effector/memory populations. Once the lymphocyte count had reached its nadir, the repertoires of photon-treated patients showed oligoclonal expansion, particularly of CD8+ Temra cells, and this expansion drove the decline in diversity. The survival association was assessed only in patients who died, and better survival with proton therapy was presented by the authors as a possibility rather than a demonstrated result. Across the cohort, an inverse correlation was found between a larger post-nadir drop in TCR diversity and overall survival time among patients who died.

CDR1 and CDR2, per the germline V gene (reference sequence), are MNHEY and SMNVEV. Trimming removed 5 bases from V and 0 bases from J, leaving 14 bases between the germline ends. The CDR3 runs 17 residues from the cysteine to the phenylalanine. Only the CDR3 region is kept as DNA, spanning 51 bases read in frame from base 1. Comment on this clone: No antigen is known for it. Base qualities are not provided; no much larger clone lies one nucleotide away.

Library prep was done by the immunoSEQ multiplex PCR assay. Alongside multiparametric flow cytometry, deep sequencing of rearranged TCR beta loci was used to profile the T cell repertoires. Entries here come from immuneACCESS through TCRdb and include only in-frame sequences with V and J called. Some clones fail to appear in such tables; in the studies checked, an unresolved V gene covers under half of the shortfall, and the cause of the remainder is unknown. The sample contains about 58,000 clones, less than 85% of them found a single time. Around 2.1% of the sample is held by the ten biggest clonotypes.

The receptor comes from a man aged 60 to 75 with pancreatic cancer. The material sequenced was peripheral blood, taken from a patient treated with proton-based radiotherapy. The chain joins TRBV27 to TRBJ1-6, with no D gene named confidently. CDR3 region: CASSLLHPSSYNSPLHF. The bases are TGTGCCAGCAGTCTCTTACACCCGAGCTCCTATAATTCACCCCTCCACTTT.